Following are 31 T cell receptor beta chains from one sample sequenced in a study of cytomegalovirus exposure and HLA in healthy donors. This table comes from immunoSEQ multiplex PCR, and its TCRdb copy is limited to in-frame clones, with some not included. Of about 240,000 clones listed, 80% to 90% are singletons. Sequenced input: PBMCs. These TCRs come from a man between 18 and 35 years old in good health and CMV-seronegative.

The J gene is TRBJ2-2, the V gene TRBV5-4; TRBD2 agrees at 7 bases. V dropped 0 bases and J dropped 5; count of bases not matched to a gene: 7. This CDR3 has 16 amino acids. Germline V gene data show CDR1 as SGHNT and CDR2 as YYREEE (reference sequence). For the CDR3, the DNA is TGTGCCAGCAGCTTGGCCGGGGGGATCGAAACCGGGGAGCTGTTTTTT. Protein: CASSLAGGIETGELFF.

V and J are TRBV28 and TRBJ1-2; possibly TRBD1 for D (6 bases). This CDR3 contains 15 residues. Trimming shortened V by 4 bases and J by 4 bases, and 16 bases separated the two germline ends. Germline-derived CDR1 and CDR2 are MDHEN and SYDVKM. This CDR3 reads CASSWTDPSLYGYTF. The DNA of the CDR3 is TGTGCCAGCAGTTGGACAGACCCAAGCCTCTATGGCTACACCTTC.

V usage is TRBV10-3 and J usage is TRBJ2-7, with 13 nucleotides matching TRBD2. This CDR3 has 13 amino acids. The V gene's germline CDR1 is ENHRY and CDR2 SYGVKD. The V segment lost 8 bases and the J segment 6 bases; nucleotides outside the gene matches: 4. The DNA for the CDR3 is TGTGCCATCGCCGGGACTAGCGGGATCGAGCAGTACTTC. This translates into CAIAGTSGIEQYF.

The chain is built from TRBV6-1 and TRBJ2-1; TRBD1 matches at 7 bases. V lost 7 bases to trimming and J lost 1 base; unmatched junction nucleotides: 7. The CDR3 is 15 residues long. Germline lookup yields CDR1 MNHNS and CDR2 SASEGT. The CDR3 region is CASTQGTASYNEQFF. As DNA, the CDR3 is TGTGCCAGCACCCAAGGGACAGCTTCCTACAATGAGCAGTTCTTC.

J is TRBJ2-1 and V is TRBV7-8, with D perhaps matching TRBD2 (7 bases). V lost 2 bases and J lost 2, with 10 bases in between. The CDR3 sequence is 15 residues long. CDR1 is SGHVS, CDR2 FQNEAQ, per germline. CDR3 nucleotide sequence: TGTGCCAGCAGCTTATGGGGGGGGCCCTACAATGAGCAGTTCTTC. Translating gives CASSLWGGPYNEQFF.

The chain uses TRBV9 and TRBJ2-7, with 9 nucleotides matching TRBD2. The CDR3 has 15 residues. V lost 0 bases and J lost 2; bases outside the gene matches: 3. The germline CDR1 and CDR2 sequences are SGDLS and YYNGEE. The CDR3 region is CASSVEGGRAYEQYF. DNA of the CDR3: TGTGCCAGCAGCGTAGAAGGCGGGAGGGCCTACGAGCAGTACTTC.

The chain carries TRBV7-3 and TRBJ2-1; 13 bases line up with TRBD2. Germline values: CDR1 SGHTA, CDR2 FQGTGA. The length of the CDR3 is 15 residues. J was trimmed by 8 bases and V by 1 base; bases with no gene match: 2. The CDR3 nucleotides read TGTGCCAGCAGCTTAAGAACTAGCGGGAGGGATGAGCAGTTCTTC. Encoded protein: CASSLRTSGRDEQFF. Together with reference TRBV7-3 and TRBJ2-1, the CDR3 gives the full variable domain: GAGVSQTPSNKVTEKGKYVELRCDPISGHTALYWYRQSLGQGPEFLIYFQGTGAADDSGLPNDRFFAVRPEGSVSTLKIQRTERGDSAVYLCASSLRTSGRDEQFFGPGTRLTVL.

The chain joins TRBV10-3 to TRBJ2-1, with 8 bases lining up with TRBD2. The V and J ends lost 6 bases and 4 bases, in that order; junction bases with no gene match: 8. The CDR3 totals 15 residues. Germline values: CDR1 ENHRY, CDR2 SYGVKD. DNA for the CDR3: TGTGCCATCAGAAGGGAGGCTAGCGGGTACAATGAGCAGTTCTTC. Translated: CAIRREASGYNEQFF.

V usage is TRBV5-4 and J usage is TRBJ1-6; TRBD1 might be the D (5 bases). This CDR3 spans 15 amino acids. The V gene lost 4 bases and the J gene lost 5 bases, with 13 bases spanning the gap. Germline CDR1 is SGHNT and CDR2 is YYREEE (reference sequence). CDR3 in DNA: TGTGCCAGCAGCCGGCAGGAACAGGATAATTCACCCCTCCACTTT. Amino acids: CASSRQEQDNSPLHF.

This chain uses TRBV7-6 with TRBJ2-5, with D perhaps TRBD1 (5 bases). This CDR3 has 11 amino acids. Per germline, CDR1 SGHVS and CDR2 FNYEAQ. Trimming cost V 5 bases and J 5 bases, with 6 bases left between them. The DNA of the CDR3 is TGTGCCAGCAGCCCAGGGGAGACCCAGTACTTC. Translation: CASSPGETQYF.

V and J are TRBV10-3 and TRBJ2-7; 7 positions match TRBD1. V dropped 6 bases and J dropped 6; count of bases not matched to a gene: 8. CDR3 length: 13 amino acids. The germline gives CDR1 ENHRY, CDR2 SYGVKD. Written as DNA, the CDR3 is TGTGCCATCAGCCGGGACAGAACGGCCGAGCAGTACTTC. Amino acids: CAISRDRTAEQYF.

The J gene is TRBJ2-5, the V gene TRBV4-3; TRBD2 matches at 10 bases. The V segment lost 3 bases and the J segment 5 bases; nucleotides outside the gene matches: 9. Germline values: CDR1 LGHNA, CDR2 YSLEER. This CDR3 is 16 amino acids long. The CDR3 loop reads CASSQTAGGPWETQYF. CDR3 in DNA: TGCGCCAGCAGCCAGACAGCGGGGGGGCCGTGGGAGACCCAGTACTTC.

The chain recombines TRBV5-8 with TRBJ1-2, with 9 bases fitting TRBD1. Trimming took 5 bases from V and 8 from J; bases not matched to a gene: 4. Per germline, CDR1 SGHTS and CDR2 YDEGEE. CDR3 length equals 12 residues. The DNA of the CDR3 is TGTGCCAGCAGGGTAACAGGGGGCGGCTACACCTTC. It specifies CASRVTGGGYTF. The whole variable domain, remainder taken from reference TRBV5-8 and TRBJ1-2, is EAGVTQSPTHLIKTRGQQATLRCSPISGHTSVYWYQQALGLGLQFLLWYDEGEERNRGNFPPRFSGRQFPNYSSELNVNALELEDSALYLCASRVTGGGYTFGSGTRLTVV.

The V gene is TRBV7-2, the J gene TRBJ1-2; D gene ambiguous. The V gene's germline CDR1 is SGHTA and CDR2 FQGNSA. Trimming left V 5 bases short and J 4 bases short, with 11 bases between. The CDR3 sequence is 13 residues long. This CDR3 reads CASSPYRAYGYTF. The CDR3 region has the DNA TGTGCCAGCAGCCCGTATCGAGCCTATGGCTACACCTTC.

This sequence joins TRBV7-9 and TRBJ2-5, with D tentatively TRBD2 (5 bases). Trimming left V 5 bases short and J 6 bases short, with 19 bases between. Germline lookup yields CDR1 SEHNR and CDR2 FQNEAQ (reference sequence). This CDR3 has 15 residues. The CDR3 here is CASSPADQPGKTQYF. The DNA of the CDR3 is TGTGCCAGCAGCCCTGCCGACCAACCGGGGAAGACCCAGTACTTC. The whole variable domain, remainder taken from reference TRBV7-9 and TRBJ2-5, is DTGVSQNPRHKITKRGQNVTFRCDPISEHNRLYWYRQTLGQGPEFLTYFQNEAQLEKSRLLSDRFSAERPKGSFSTLEIQRTEQGDSAMYLCASSPADQPGKTQYFGPGTRLLVL.

This rearrangement joins TRBV18 to TRBJ1-6; maybe TRBD1 (6 bases). This CDR3 region has 14 residues. The germline V gene has CDR1 KGHSH and CDR2 LQKENI. Trimming took off 5 bases at V and 8 bases at J, with 13 bases between the two ends. In DNA, the CDR3 is TGTGCCAGCTCAGCCGGGACACTTGATTCACCCCTCCACTTT. Its protein product is CASSAGTLDSPLHF. The complete variable domain, with remaining parts taken from reference TRBV18 and TRBJ1-6, reads NAGVMQNPRHLVRRRGQEARLRCSPMKGHSHVYWYRQLPEEGLKFMVYLQKENIIDESGMPKERFSAEFPKEGPSILRIQQVVRGDSAAYFCASSAGTLDSPLHFGNGTRLTVT.

This chain links TRBV6-1 with TRBJ1-4, with 7 bases lining up with TRBD1. Germline V CDR1 and CDR2: MNHNS, SASEGT. The CDR3 extends over 13 amino acids. J was trimmed by 4 bases and V by 9 bases; bases with no gene match: 5. CDR3 in amino acids: CASGGTVNEKLFF. Written as DNA, the CDR3 is TGTGCCAGTGGCGGGACAGTTAATGAAAAACTGTTTTTT.

J is TRBJ2-1 and V is TRBV27, with 8 positions matching TRBD2. Looked up from germline, CDR1 is MNHEY and CDR2 is SMNVEV (reference sequence). The V and J ends lost 3 bases and 2 bases, in that order; junction bases with no gene match: 6. The CDR3 has 16 residues. This CDR3 is CASSFSSGSTYNEQFF. The CDR3 DNA follows: TGTGCCAGCAGTTTCTCGAGCGGGAGTACCTACAATGAGCAGTTCTTC.

The CDR3 region has the DNA TGTGCCAGCAGCTTAAGGGGACAGCAAGAGACCCAGTACTTC. Protein sequence: CASSLRGQQETQYF. The rearrangement joins TRBV7-9 to TRBJ2-5; 7 bases align to TRBD1. The ends lost 2 bases at V and 2 bases at J; junction bases unmatched: 2. The CDR3 loop spans 14 amino acids. Germline CDR1 SEHNR, CDR2 FQNEAQ (reference sequence).

The V call is TRBV6-6, the J call TRBJ1-1, with D unresolved. Germline V lookup: CDR1 MNHNY, CDR2 SVGAGI (reference sequence). V was trimmed by 0 bases and J by 1 base, leaving 6 bases between them. The CDR3 runs 14 residues. CDR3 protein: CASSYSEGNTEAFF. In nucleotides, the CDR3 is TGTGCCAGCAGTTACTCCGAGGGGAACACTGAAGCTTTCTTT.

The chain carries TRBV4-2 and TRBJ1-2, with a weak D call TRBD1 (5 bases). V lost 1 base and J 6 bases, leaving 15 bases between the germline ends. The germline CDR1 and CDR2 sequences are LGHNA and YNFKEQ. The CDR3 sequence is 15 residues long. CDR3 in amino acids: CASSQVQGLDDGYTF. The CDR3 DNA reads as TGTGCCAGCAGCCAAGTTCAGGGACTCGACGATGGCTACACCTTC.

V and J are TRBV5-1 and TRBJ1-4; the match to TRBD1 covers 10 bases. Looked up from germline, CDR1 is SGHRS and CDR2 is YFSETQ. With 4 bases clipped from V and 6 bases from J, the junction kept 3 bases outside the gene matches. The CDR3 runs to 14 residues. CDR3 DNA sequence: TGCGCCAGCAGCCGGGACAGGGGAGATGAAAAACTGTTTTTT. This codes for CASSRDRGDEKLFF.

The CDR3 nucleotides are TGTGCCAGTAGTATCCCTAGGACAGCAGATACGCAGTATTTT. Encoded protein: CASSIPRTADTQYF. The chain recombines TRBV19 with TRBJ2-3; D might be TRBD1 (6 bases). The ends were cut back, 3 bases at V and 4 bases at J, with 11 bases in the middle. The CDR3 spans 14 residues. Germline CDR1 reads LNHDA; CDR2 reads SQIVND (reference sequence).

The chain uses TRBV5-1 and TRBJ2-5; perhaps TRBD2 as D (5 bases). The CDR3 extends over 15 amino acids. Germline V gene lookup returns CDR1 SGHRS and CDR2 YFSETQ. Trimming removed 3 bases at V and 5 bases at J, with 17 bases between. The CDR3 nucleotides are TGCGCCAGCAGCTCCGGACGGGGAAAGTGGGAGACCCAGTACTTC. This codes for CASSSGRGKWETQYF.

This clone was counted only a few times. The V gene is TRBV2, the J gene TRBJ2-1; D is unclear. The germline V gene has CDR1 SNHLY and CDR2 FYNNEI. The CDR3 sequence is 11 residues long. With 6 bases removed from V and 3 bases from J, the gap between germline ends came to 3 bases. CDR3 nucleotide sequence: TGTGCCAGCAGCCTCTACAATGAGCAGTTCTTC. Encoded protein: CASSLYNEQFF.

CDR3: CASGSWDSYNEQFF. The CDR3 nucleotides are TGTGCCAGCGGTTCTTGGGACAGCTACAATGAGCAGTTCTTC. This chain links TRBV7-8 with TRBJ2-1, with 7 positions matching TRBD1. The CDR3 totals 14 residues. J was trimmed by 3 bases and V by 8 bases; bases with no gene match: 7. Per the germline V gene, CDR1 is SGHVS and CDR2 is FQNEAQ.

The rearrangement links TRBV5-1 to TRBJ2-3; 8 nucleotides align to TRBD2. V lost 2 bases and J lost 4; bases outside the gene matches: 6. The CDR3 spans 15 residues. CDR1 is SGHRS, CDR2 YFSETQ, per germline. This CDR3 reads CASSFRAGGADTQYF. The CDR3, as DNA: TGCGCCAGCAGCTTCAGGGCGGGAGGAGCAGATACGCAGTATTTT.

V and J are TRBV7-9 and TRBJ1-2, with D possibly matching TRBD1 (6 bases). This CDR3 is 13 amino acids long. CDR1 and CDR2 (germline): SEHNR, FQNEAQ (reference sequence). Trimming pared 5 bases from V and 6 bases from J, leaving 13 bases between. CDR3 sequence: CASSQDRTDGYTF. The CDR3 DNA follows: TGTGCCAGCAGCCAAGACAGGACGGATGGCTACACCTTC.

The genes are TRBV30 and TRBJ2-7; possibly TRBD1 for D (5 bases). Germline V gives CDR1 GTSNPN, CDR2 SVGIG (reference sequence). Deletions cut 4 bases from V and 1 base from J, with 5 bases between. The CDR3 covers 11 residues. This CDR3 reads CAWTGSYEQYF. Written as DNA, the CDR3 is TGTGCCTGGACAGGGTCCTACGAGCAGTACTTC.

The V call is TRBV5-6, the J call TRBJ1-2; no reliable D call. Trimming shortened V by 0 bases and J by 5 bases, and 8 bases separated the two germline ends. Germline V gene data show CDR1 as SGHDT and CDR2 as YYEEEE. This CDR3 has 13 amino acids. As DNA, the CDR3 is TGTGCCAGCAGCTTGGACCGAGCGTATGGCTACACCTTC. This encodes CASSLDRAYGYTF. Complete variable domain (other parts from reference TRBV5-6 and TRBJ1-2): DAGVTQSPTHLIKTRGQQVTLRCSPKSGHDTVSWYQQALGQGPQFIFQYYEEEERQRGNFPDRFSGHQFPNYSSELNVNALLLGDSALYLCASSLDRAYGYTFGSGTRLTVV.

The chain is built from TRBV28 and TRBJ2-7; 8 bases line up with TRBD1. CDR1 and CDR2 (germline): MDHEN, SYDVKM. The CDR3 has 15 amino acids. After removal of 5 bases from V and 0 bases from J, the junction contained 6 bases not matched to a gene. Here the CDR3 DNA reads TGTGCCAGCAGTGGGGAGGACAGGGCCTCCTACGAGCAGTACTTC. Translation: CASSGEDRASYEQYF.